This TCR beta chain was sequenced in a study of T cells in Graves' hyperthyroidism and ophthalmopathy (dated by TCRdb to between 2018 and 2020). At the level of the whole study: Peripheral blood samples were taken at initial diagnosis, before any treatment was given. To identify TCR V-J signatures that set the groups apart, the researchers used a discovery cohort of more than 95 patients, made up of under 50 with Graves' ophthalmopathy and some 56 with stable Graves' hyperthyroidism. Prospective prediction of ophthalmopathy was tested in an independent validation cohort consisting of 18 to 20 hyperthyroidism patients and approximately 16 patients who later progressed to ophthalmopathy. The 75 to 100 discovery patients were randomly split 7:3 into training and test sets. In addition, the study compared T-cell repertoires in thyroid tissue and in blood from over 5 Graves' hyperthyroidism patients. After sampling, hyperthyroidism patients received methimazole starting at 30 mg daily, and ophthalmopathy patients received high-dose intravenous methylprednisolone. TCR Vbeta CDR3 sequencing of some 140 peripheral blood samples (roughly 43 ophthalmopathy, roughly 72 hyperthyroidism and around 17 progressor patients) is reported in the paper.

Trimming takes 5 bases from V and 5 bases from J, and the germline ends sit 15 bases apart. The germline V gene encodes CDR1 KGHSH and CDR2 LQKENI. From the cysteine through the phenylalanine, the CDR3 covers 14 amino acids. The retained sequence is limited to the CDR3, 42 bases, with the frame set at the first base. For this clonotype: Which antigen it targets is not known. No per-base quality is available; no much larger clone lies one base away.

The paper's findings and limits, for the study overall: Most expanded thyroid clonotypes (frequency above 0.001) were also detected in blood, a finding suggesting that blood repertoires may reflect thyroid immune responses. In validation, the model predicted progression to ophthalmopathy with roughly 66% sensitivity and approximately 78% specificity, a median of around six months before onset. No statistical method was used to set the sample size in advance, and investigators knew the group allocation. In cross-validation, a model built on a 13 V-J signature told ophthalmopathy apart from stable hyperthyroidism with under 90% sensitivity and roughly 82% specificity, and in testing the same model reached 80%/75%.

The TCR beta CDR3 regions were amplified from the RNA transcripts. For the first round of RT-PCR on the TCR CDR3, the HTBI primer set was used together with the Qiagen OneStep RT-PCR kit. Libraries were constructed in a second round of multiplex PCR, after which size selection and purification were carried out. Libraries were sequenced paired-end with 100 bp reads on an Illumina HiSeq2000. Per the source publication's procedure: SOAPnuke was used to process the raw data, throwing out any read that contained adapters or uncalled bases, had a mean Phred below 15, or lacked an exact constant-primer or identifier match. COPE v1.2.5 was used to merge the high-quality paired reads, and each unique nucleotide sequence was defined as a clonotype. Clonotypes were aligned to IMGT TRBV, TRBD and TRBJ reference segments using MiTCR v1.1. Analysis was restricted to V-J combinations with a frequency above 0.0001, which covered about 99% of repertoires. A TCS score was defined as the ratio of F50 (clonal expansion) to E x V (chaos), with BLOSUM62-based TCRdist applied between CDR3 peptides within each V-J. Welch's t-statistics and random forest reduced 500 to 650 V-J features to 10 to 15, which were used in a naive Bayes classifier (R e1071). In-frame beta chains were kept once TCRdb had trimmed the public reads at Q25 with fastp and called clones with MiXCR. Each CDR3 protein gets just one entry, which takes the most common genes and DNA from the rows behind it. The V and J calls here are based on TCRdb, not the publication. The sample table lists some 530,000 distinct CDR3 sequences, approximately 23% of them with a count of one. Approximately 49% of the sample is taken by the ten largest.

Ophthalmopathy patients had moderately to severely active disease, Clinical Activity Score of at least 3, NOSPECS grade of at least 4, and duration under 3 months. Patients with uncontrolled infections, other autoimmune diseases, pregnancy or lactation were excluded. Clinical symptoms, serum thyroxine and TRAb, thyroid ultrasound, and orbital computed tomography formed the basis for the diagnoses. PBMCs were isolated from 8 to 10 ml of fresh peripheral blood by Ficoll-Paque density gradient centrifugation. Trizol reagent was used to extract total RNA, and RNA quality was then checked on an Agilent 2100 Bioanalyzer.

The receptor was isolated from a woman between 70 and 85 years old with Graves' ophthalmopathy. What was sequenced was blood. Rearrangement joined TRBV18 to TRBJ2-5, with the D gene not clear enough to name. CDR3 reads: CASSTSARRETQYF. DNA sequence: TGTGCCAGCTCAACGTCCGCGCGTAGGGAGACCCAGTACTTC.